This TCR beta chain is drawn from a study of blood T cell repertoires in COVID-19. Across the study: Samples of COVID-19 (acute and convalescent) were obtained from the United States, Italy and Spain. In each case, the material was cDNA or gDNA derived from T cells, B-cell-depleted T cells, or PBMCs.

The CDR3 runs 15 residues. CDR1 SGHDT and CDR2 YYEEEE come from the germline V gene. V dropped 1 base and J dropped 5; count of bases not matched to a gene: 6. Source study methods: Counts of nucleated cells, estimated from reference gene primer amplification, were obtained. Clones were sequenced by immunoSEQ multiplex PCR, and TCRdb holds only the in-frame ones, with some missing. From that table come the V and J calls and clone size; the DNA was used to work out D and trimming. The sample gives fewer than 100,000 clones, under 85% of which show up once; roughly a quarter is in the top ten. This chain joins TRBV5-6 and TRBJ2-5; 9 bases are shared with TRBD2. Sequencing was carried out using peripheral blood. This receptor was obtained from a man in his 70s with acute or convalescent COVID-19. This CDR3 is CASSLIAGGFETQYF. The DNA for the CDR3 is TGTGCCAGCAGCTTGATTGCGGGAGGGTTTGAGACCCAGTACTTC.